This is a list of T cell receptor beta chains from one sample in a study of T cells in Graves' hyperthyroidism and ophthalmopathy. Via MiXCR, TCRdb re-called the multiplex PCR reads, giving one row per CDR3 protein. This sample yields about 400,000 distinct CDR3 sequences, of which 20% to 25% are seen a single time; about 70% belongs to the top ten. The source material was blood. These receptors originate from a man aged 45-65 years with Graves' hyperthyroidism. The CDR3 runs from the conserved cysteine through the conserved F or W. Each record gives: clone size, V gene, J gene, D gene, CDR3 protein, CDR3 DNA. The D gene is left open where the match is weak. Part of the rows lack a size; the others show once, few, many or a class for expanded clones.

few	TRBV12-3/TRBV12-4	TRBJ1-2	NA	CASRGGAREGYTF	TGTGCCAGCAGAGGAGGGGCTAGAGAGGGCTACACCTTC
many	TRBV28	TRBJ2-5	NA	CASSRPDGGKETQYF	TGTGCCAGCAGCCGGCCGGACGGCGGGAAGGAGACCCAGTACTTC
NA	TRBV11-2	TRBJ2-3	NA	CASSLDTRTDTQYF	TGTGCCAGCAGCTTAGATACCCGCACAGATACGCAGTATTTT
NA	TRBV4-1	TRBJ2-3	TRBD2	CASSLRTSERTDTQYF	TGCGCCAGCAGCCTCCGGACTAGCGAACGCACAGATACGCAGTATTTT
once	TRBV7-7	TRBJ1-4	NA	CASSTGHAQCATNEKLFF	TGTGCTAGCAGCACAGGACATGCACAGTGTGCAACTAATGAAAAACTGTTTTTT
NA	TRBV12-3/TRBV12-4	TRBJ2-7	TRBD2	CASSLAGLAGGISYEQYF	TGTGCCAGCAGTTTAGCGGGGCTAGCGGGAGGGATCTCCTACGAGCAGTACTTC
NA	TRBV2	TRBJ1-5	NA	CASGTDSDQAQHF	TGTGCCAGCGGGACGGACAGCGATCAGGCCCAGCATTTT
few	TRBV20-1	TRBJ2-1	TRBD2	CSATETGRAWNEQFF	TGCAGTGCTACTGAGACCGGGAGGGCCTGGAATGAGCAGTTCTTC
NA	TRBV5-6	TRBJ2-5	NA	CASSFFSGTTETQYF	TGTGCCAGCAGCTTTTTCTCCGGGACAACAGAGACCCAGTACTTC
NA	TRBV6-1	TRBJ2-7	TRBD2	CASSSTGLGSSEQYF	TGTGCCAGCAGTAGTACGGGACTAGGCTCTTCCGAGCAGTACTTC
NA	TRBV29-1	TRBJ2-1	NA	CSARIGSVDNEQFF	TGCAGCGCCCGGATCGGGAGTGTTGACAATGAGCAGTTCTTC
many	TRBV20-1	TRBJ2-3	NA	CSARANSADTQYF	TGCAGTGCTAGAGCGAACAGCGCAGATACGCAGTATTTT
many	TRBV28	TRBJ1-1	TRBD1	CASGTGAAEAFF	TGTGCCAGCGGGACAGGGGCAGCTGAAGCTTTCTTT
NA	TRBV27	TRBJ2-7	TRBD2	CASMSAGGTPLYEQYF	TGTGCCAGCATGAGCGCGGGAGGGACCCCCCTCTACGAGCAGTACTTC
NA	TRBV30	TRBJ2-7	NA	CAWSRPDAFEQYF	TGTGCCTGGAGCAGACCCGACGCGTTTGAGCAGTACTTC
few	TRBV13	TRBJ2-6	TRBD2	CASSWGLAGSGANVLTF	TGTGCCAGCAGCTGGGGACTAGCGGGATCTGGGGCCAACGTCCTGACTTTC
NA	TRBV13	TRBJ2-5	TRBD2	CASTPWLAAPGETQYF	TGTGCCAGCACCCCGTGGCTAGCGGCCCCCGGGGAGACCCAGTACTTC
NA	TRBV12-3/TRBV12-4	TRBJ2-7	NA	CASRGGGHEQYF	TGTGCCAGCAGGGGAGGGGGGCACGAGCAGTACTTC
NA	TRBV20-1	TRBJ2-1	TRBD2	CSARDKLAGLYNEQFF	TGCAGTGCTAGAGATAAACTAGCGGGCTTATACAATGAGCAGTTCTTC
few	TRBV27	TRBJ2-7	TRBD2	CASSLMASGRGEQYF	TGTGCCAGCAGTTTAATGGCTAGCGGGAGAGGCGAGCAGTACTTC
few	TRBV18	TRBJ2-4	NA	CASSQGAKNIQYF	TGTGCCAGCTCACAGGGGGCCAAAAACATTCAGTACTTC
NA	TRBV28	TRBJ2-3	NA	CASSLFTLRDGTDTQYF	TGTGCCAGCAGTTTATTTACTCTGCGGGACGGGACAGATACGCAGTATTTT
many	TRBV28	TRBJ1-5	NA	CASSSPSGTPSNQPQHF	TGTGCCAGCAGTTCTCCCTCCGGGACTCCTAGCAATCAGCCCCAGCATTTT
NA	TRBV7-2	TRBJ2-7	TRBD1	CASSFQPGTGGHEQYF	TGTGCCAGCAGCTTCCAACCCGGGACAGGGGGCCACGAGCAGTACTTC
many	TRBV2	TRBJ2-1	NA	CASIANEQFF	TGTGCCAGCATAGCAAATGAGCAGTTCTTC
NA	TRBV7-9	TRBJ1-2	NA	CASSLSEDYGYTF	TGTGCCAGCAGCTTATCGGAGGACTATGGCTACACCTTC
NA	TRBV29-1	TRBJ2-6	NA	CSVGGVGGANVLTF	TGCAGCGTTGGAGGGGTTGGTGGGGCCAACGTCCTGACTTTC
few	TRBV12-3/TRBV12-4	TRBJ2-5	NA	CASSYSGGEETQYF	TGTGCCAGCAGTTACAGCGGAGGGGAAGAGACCCAGTACTTC
once	TRBV20-1	TRBJ2-7	NA	CSAHPGTRSHEQYF	TGCAGTGCTCACCCCGGGACACGGTCCCACGAGCAGTACTTC
NA	TRBV24-1	TRBJ2-5	TRBD2	CATSDPTSDGETQYF	TGTGCCACCAGTGACCCGACTAGCGACGGGGAGACCCAGTACTTC
few	TRBV19	TRBJ1-2	NA	CASMGLRAGYTF	TGTGCCAGTATGGGGCTGAGGGCTGGCTACACCTTC
few	TRBV29-1	TRBJ2-1	TRBD2	CSVEGTSGRPGSYNEQFF	TGCAGCGTTGAAGGGACTAGCGGGAGGCCGGGCTCCTACAATGAGCAGTTCTTC
many	TRBV20-1	TRBJ2-5	NA	CSAGVQETQYF	TGCAGTGCGGGGGTCCAAGAGACCCAGTACTTC
NA	TRBV29-1	TRBJ2-1	TRBD2	CSVEMRQGRLAGANNEQFF	TGCAGCGTTGAGATGCGCCAGGGGCGACTAGCGGGAGCCAACAATGAGCAGTTCTTC
few	TRBV19	TRBJ2-5	TRBD2	CASSAGLETQYF	TGTGCCAGCTCAGCGGGGTTGGAGACCCAGTACTTC
NA	TRBV20-1	TRBJ1-3	NA	CSARLAPTGNTIYF	TGCAGTGCTAGACTAGCCCCGACTGGAAACACCATATATTTT
NA	TRBV12-5	TRBJ2-7	NA	CASGSPKGEQYF	TGTGCTAGTGGTTCCCCTAAGGGCGAGCAGTACTTC
large	TRBV11-2	TRBJ2-1	NA	CASSLEVGFNNEQFF	TGTGCCAGCAGCTTAGAGGTGGGATTTAACAATGAGCAGTTCTTC
many	TRBV6-1	TRBJ2-5	TRBD2	CASKAAGAIQETQYF	TGTGCCAGCAAAGCCGCGGGAGCGATTCAAGAGACCCAGTACTTC
many	TRBV2	TRBJ2-7	NA	CASIDQPSSYEQYF	TGTGCCAGCATTGATCAGCCGAGCTCCTACGAGCAGTACTTC
many	TRBV7-8	TRBJ1-2	NA	CASSLSWRGENYGYTF	TGTGCCAGCAGCCTATCTTGGAGGGGGGAGAACTATGGCTACACCTTC
few	TRBV20-1	TRBJ2-4	TRBD2	CSAPTPQRGKNIQYF	TGCAGTGCGCCCACCCCCCAGCGGGGTAAAAACATTCAGTACTTC
NA	TRBV5-1	TRBJ1-1	TRBD1	CASSLVGTDSRPMGRQGEGAFF	TGCGCCAGCAGCTTGGTGGGTACTGACAGCAGGCCGATGGGAAGACAGGGTGAGGGAGCTTTCTTT
NA	TRBV20-1	TRBJ1-5	NA	CSATRESNQPQHF	TGCAGTGCGACCAGGGAGAGCAATCAGCCCCAGCATTTT
NA	TRBV29-1	TRBJ2-3	TRBD1	CSVVRDRGKDTQYF	TGCAGCGTTGTAAGGGACAGGGGAAAGGATACGCAGTATTTT
NA	TRBV19	TRBJ2-3	TRBD2	CASSIGLAGDTQYF	TGTGCCAGTAGTATAGGGCTAGCGGGAGATACGCAGTATTTT
NA	TRBV11-2	TRBJ2-5	TRBD2	CASSPGGRGAVQETQYF	TGTGCCAGCAGCCCTGGGGGGAGGGGCGCCGTCCAAGAGACCCAGTACTTC
many	TRBV6-1	TRBJ2-7	TRBD2	CASTAGVRSYEQYF	TGTGCCAGCACGGCGGGAGTGAGGTCCTACGAGCAGTACTTC
few	TRBV12-3/TRBV12-4	TRBJ2-2	TRBD1	CASTHRRTGLTGELFF	TGTGCCAGCACCCACCGTCGGACAGGCCTCACCGGGGAGCTGTTTTTT
NA	TRBV12-3/TRBV12-4	TRBJ1-4	NA	CASSPGESWEKLFF	TGTGCCAGCAGTCCAGGGGAATCATGGGAAAAACTGTTTTTT
NA	TRBV29-1	TRBJ2-7	NA	CSVEGQGGYEQYF	TGCAGCGTTGAAGGACAGGGAGGCTACGAGCAGTACTTC
few	TRBV4-1	TRBJ2-7	NA	CASSRPGGEQYF	TGCGCCAGCAGTCGTCCTGGGGGGGAGCAGTACTTC
NA	TRBV18	TRBJ1-1	NA	CASSPDRAAEAFF	TGTGCCAGCTCACCGGATCGGGCCGCTGAAGCTTTCTTT
many	TRBV28	TRBJ1-1	NA	CASSLYGEVNTEAFF	TGTGCCAGCAGTTTGTATGGGGAGGTGAACACTGAAGCTTTCTTT
NA	TRBV20-1	TRBJ2-1	NA	CSARDLGEQFF	TGCAGTGCTAGAGATTTAGGGGAGCAGTTCTTC